This T cell receptor beta chain comes out of a study of T cell responses to AZD1222 COVID-19 vaccine. Study-level points and caveats: Regions left unmutated in variants are reportedly the target of nearly half of spike-specific TCRs.

As for this clone: Its cognate antigen is unknown.

Germline loops: CDR1 SGHTA, CDR2 FQGTGA. Trimming pared 4 bases from V and 1 base from J, leaving 14 bases between. This CDR3 is built from 16 residues. Some clones are missing from TCRdb's copy, which holds only in-frame ones; the method was immunoSEQ multiplex PCR. The sample gives roughly 140,000 clones, approximately 91% of which show up once; about 7% is in the top ten. Sequenced material: peripheral blood, taken after recovery from COVID-19. This sequence originates from an adult who had recovered from COVID-19. The gene calls are TRBV7-3 and TRBJ2-1; D uncertain. The CDR3 sequence: CASSSYTARSYNEQFF. The CDR3 region has the DNA TGTGCCAGCAGCTCCTATACCGCCCGATCCTACAATGAGCAGTTCTTC. Full variable domain (outside the CDR3, taken from reference TRBV7-3 and TRBJ2-1): GAGVSQTPSNKVTEKGKYVELRCDPISGHTALYWYRQSLGQGPEFLIYFQGTGAADDSGLPNDRFFAVRPEGSVSTLKIQRTERGDSAVYLCASSSYTARSYNEQFFGPGTRLTVL.